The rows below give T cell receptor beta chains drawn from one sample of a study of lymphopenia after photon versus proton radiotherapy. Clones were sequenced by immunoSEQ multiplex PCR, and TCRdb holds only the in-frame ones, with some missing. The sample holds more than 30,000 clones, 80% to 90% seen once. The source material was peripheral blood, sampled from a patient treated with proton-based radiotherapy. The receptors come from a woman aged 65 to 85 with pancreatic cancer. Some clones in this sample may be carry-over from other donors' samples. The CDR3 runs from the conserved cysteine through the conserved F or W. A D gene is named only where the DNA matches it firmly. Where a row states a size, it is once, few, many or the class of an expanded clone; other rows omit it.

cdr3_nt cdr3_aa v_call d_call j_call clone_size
TGTGCCAGCAGCTTAGCAGGCCCCCAGGGGGTGGAGTCCTACAATGAGCAGTTCTTC CASSLAGPQGVESYNEQFF TRBV7-9 TRBD1 TRBJ2-1 once
TGTGCCAGCAGTCAGGGGACAGTTGCTAATGAAAAACTGTTTTTT CASSQGTVANEKLFF TRBV28 TRBD1 TRBJ1-4 .
TGTGCCAGCAGCTTAGATGCGGGAAGAACCGGGGAGCTGTTTTTT CASSLDAGRTGELFF TRBV7-2 . TRBJ2-2 .
TGTGCCATCAGTGACCCTACCCCAGAGATGGGGGTGAACACTGAAGCTTTCTTT CAISDPTPEMGVNTEAFF TRBV10-3 . TRBJ1-1 .
TGTGCCAGCAGCTTACCGACAGGGGAGAGTTCACCCCTCCACTTT CASSLPTGESSPLHF TRBV7-2 TRBD1 TRBJ1-6 few
TGTGCCAGCAGCTCCGGGACAGGGGGCGACTTCGGCACAGATACGCAGTATTTT CASSSGTGGDFGTDTQYF TRBV5-4 TRBD1 TRBJ2-3 .
TGTGCCAGCAGCTCCCTGGTGGGGGTTCGTTTCTTT CASSSLVGVRFF TRBV7-2 . TRBJ1-1 .
TGTGCCAGCAGTTACTCCGGGACAGGGGATGAAAAACTGTTTTTT CASSYSGTGDEKLFF TRBV6-5 TRBD1 TRBJ1-4 .
TGTGCCAGTAGTTTCCAGGGGGCTAAGCGCTACGAGCAGTACTTC CASSFQGAKRYEQYF TRBV19 TRBD1 TRBJ2-7 .
TGCGCCAGCAGATTGGGACAGCCATCCTCTGGAAACACCATATATTTT CASRLGQPSSGNTIYF TRBV5-1 TRBD1 TRBJ1-3 .
TGTGCCTGGAGTGTATCGGCAGGCCTCAGGGCTTTCTTT CAWSVSAGLRAFF TRBV30 . TRBJ1-1 .
TGTGCCAGCAGTTACTCCTACGAGCAGTACTTC CASSYSYEQYF TRBV2 . TRBJ2-7 .
TGTGCCAGCAAAGGGGGTGGACTAGCGGGGTACAATGAGCAGTTCTTC CASKGGGLAGYNEQFF TRBV2 TRBD2 TRBJ2-1 .
TGTGCCAGCTCACCACGGACCGCCGTTGCAACTAATGAAAAACTGTTTTTT CASSPRTAVATNEKLFF TRBV18 . TRBJ1-4 .
TGTGCCAGTAGTATTTCCTACGAACAGCCCCAGCATTTT CASSISYEQPQHF TRBV19 . TRBJ1-5 .
TGTGCCAGTAGTATAGGTAGAGGCTACACCTTC CASSIGRGYTF TRBV19 . TRBJ1-2 .
TGTGCCAGCAGTTTTTATGGCTCACCCCTCCACTTT CASSFYGSPLHF TRBV28 . TRBJ1-6 .
TGTGCCAGCAGTTTTCCTAGCGGGCTCTACGAGCAGTACTTC CASSFPSGLYEQYF TRBV28 TRBD2 TRBJ2-7 .
TGTGCCAGCAGCTTATCCCCGACCTCTGGAAACACCATATATTTT CASSLSPTSGNTIYF TRBV5-4 . TRBJ1-3 few
TGTGCCAGCAGTGACTCGGCTGGGGGGGGGCCCCAGCATTTT CASSDSAGGGPQHF TRBV6-4 . TRBJ1-5 .
TGTGCCAGTAGTTCCGCTAGCGTTCCCTACAATGAGCAGTTCTTC CASSSASVPYNEQFF TRBV19 . TRBJ2-1 .
TGTGCCAGCAGCGTAGGCGGGGGCCTGGATACTGAAGCTTTCTTT CASSVGGGLDTEAFF TRBV9 . TRBJ1-1 .
TGTGCCAGCAGTTCCCGGGGCCCGTCCAATGAGCAGTTCTTC CASSSRGPSNEQFF TRBV28 . TRBJ2-1 few
TGTGCCAGCAGTTTTTCTGCGGGACGTAAGGCACACGAGCAGTACTTC CASSFSAGRKAHEQYF TRBV28 . TRBJ2-7 few
TGTGCCAGCAGTAAGAACAGGGGACTAGGGAATCAGCCCCAGCATTTT CASSKNRGLGNQPQHF TRBV28 TRBD1 TRBJ1-5 .
TGTGCCAGCGGACTAGCGGGAGGGTTTGATCAAGAGACCCAGTACTTC CASGLAGGFDQETQYF TRBV25-1 TRBD2 TRBJ2-5 .
TGTGCCTGGAGTCCCCTGACTAGGGTAGCGGGAGGGGACGAGCAGTACTTC CAWSPLTRVAGGDEQYF TRBV30 TRBD2 TRBJ2-7 .
TGTGCCAGCAGCTTAGCGGGAGGGCCGAAGACCCAGTACTTC CASSLAGGPKTQYF TRBV7-2 TRBD2 TRBJ2-5 .
TGTGCCAGTAGTAACGCTCAGACCGGGGAGCTGTTTTTT CASSNAQTGELFF TRBV19 . TRBJ2-2 .
TGTGCCAGCAGCCAGGGGTTTTTCTTAGCCAAAAACATTCAGTACTTC CASSQGFFLAKNIQYF TRBV7-8 . TRBJ2-4 .
TGTGCCAGCAGTCCCCGACCGAACTCCTACGAGCAGTACTTC CASSPRPNSYEQYF TRBV6-1 . TRBJ2-7 .
TGTGCCAGCAGTGAGGTTGGGGTTTCAGGGCAGTACTTC CASSEVGVSGQYF TRBV2 . TRBJ2-7 few
TGTGCCAGCAGTTACTCGGGGGAGGGTGGACAGCCCCAGCATTTT CASSYSGEGGQPQHF TRBV6-5 . TRBJ1-5 .
TGTGCCAGTAGTGGGGCCTATACCAATCAGCCCCAGCATTTT CASSGAYTNQPQHF TRBV19 . TRBJ1-5 .
TGTGCCAGCTCACCAGGGGGGAAAAACATTCAGTACTTC CASSPGGKNIQYF TRBV18 . TRBJ2-4 .
TGTGCCAGTAGGACGTATACGGGTATCACTGAAGCTTTCTTT CASRTYTGITEAFF TRBV19 . TRBJ1-1 once
TGTGCCATCAGTCAGCTCTCTTTGGGGTCCGGCTACACCTTC CAISQLSLGSGYTF TRBV10-3 . TRBJ1-2 few